This TCR beta chain was captured in a study of vaccination and CD4 T cells after COVID-19. As for treatment: roughly ten-day PBMC culture with coronavirus spike peptide pools or control peptides (ViraFEST assay). As for this clonotype: As yet, its antigen is unknown.

This CDR3 comprises 14 residues. The ends were cut back, 6 bases at V and 1 base at J, with 10 bases in the middle. Germline-derived CDR1 and CDR2 are MNHEY and SMNVEV (reference sequence). CD4+ T cells that had been cultured provided DNA sequenced with the Oncomine TCR Beta short-read assay. From the PCR reads, TCRdb called clonotypes with MiXCR, one entry per CDR3 protein. The sample has about 18,000 distinct CDR3 sequences; roughly 50% are singletons. This clonotype was sampled from a human donor who had recovered from COVID-19. The gene calls are TRBV27 and TRBJ2-1; TRBD2 is a possible D gene (6 bases). The sequenced sample was CD4+ T cells from blood, cultured in vitro. The chain's CDR3 is CASRASESYNEQFF. The CDR3 nucleotides read TGTGCCAGCAGAGCTAGCGAGTCCTACAATGAGCAGTTCTTC.